The 5 T cell receptor beta chains below all came from one sample that was sequenced in a study of Ad26.COV2.S vaccination and SARS-CoV-2 variants. This sample's treatment: over 15 received Ad26.COV2.S at low or high dose, single or two shots; 5 received placebo; per-sample allocation not given. Sampling was done on day 63 after the first vaccine or placebo injection. Sequencing was performed with immunoSEQ multiplex PCR; in TCRdb, only in-frame clones are kept and a portion is missing. In the table there are 350,000 to 400,000 clones, 75% to 90% of which are singletons. The sample here was peripheral blood, taken in a trial of Ad26.COV2.S vaccine versus placebo. These receptors were obtained from a person between 18 and 59 years old who received the Ad26.COV2.S COVID-19 vaccine or a placebo.

This clone was observed a handful of times. The J gene is TRBJ1-2, the V gene TRBV9, with TRBD1 as a possible D gene (5 bases). V shed 4 bases and J shed 6 bases, with 22 bases lying between them. The germline CDR1 and CDR2 sequences are SGDLS and YYNGEE. The length of the CDR3 is 16 residues. DNA of the CDR3: TGTGCCAGCAGCTCCACGGCACTCGGGACGGGTAATGGCTACACCTTC. Amino acids: CASSSTALGTGNGYTF.

The chain has TRBV9 and TRBJ2-7, with D possibly being TRBD2 (5 bases). This CDR3 is built from 14 residues. Between the trimmed V and J ends, which lost 4 bases and 3 bases, there was a span of 14 bases. Looked up from germline, CDR1 is SGDLS and CDR2 is YYNGEE. CDR3: CASSPRGGIYEQYF. Written as DNA, the CDR3 is TGTGCCAGCAGCCCCCGTGGAGGTATCTACGAGCAGTACTTC. The full variable domain, in which reference TRBV9 and TRBJ2-7 provide the parts outside the CDR3, is DSGVTQTPKHLITATGQRVTLRCSPRSGDLSVYWYQQSLDQGLQFLIQYYNGEERAKGNILERFSAQQFPDLHSELNLSSLELGDSALYFCASSPRGGIYEQYFGPGTRLTVT.

The rearrangement joins TRBV15 to TRBJ1-1; D unclear. CDR1 and CDR2 from the germline V gene are LNHNV and YYDKDF (reference sequence). V lost 6 bases to trimming and J lost 0 bases, with 8 bases between them. The CDR3 totals 13 residues. CDR3 nucleotides: TGTGCCACCAGTTTCACGATGAACACTGAAGCTTTCTTT. Protein: CATSFTMNTEAFF.

J is TRBJ2-7 and V is TRBV6-6; a possible D gene is TRBD1 (5 bases). V was pared by 2 bases and J by 6 bases, with 8 bases between. Germline loops: CDR1 MNHNY, CDR2 SVGAGI (reference sequence). CDR3 length: 12 amino acids. CDR3 bases: TGTGCCAGCAGTTACCCAGGGCGCGAGCAGTACTTC. Protein product: CASSYPGREQYF.

The chain recombines TRBV11-2 with TRBJ2-1, with TRBD2 matching over 7 bases. CDR1 and CDR2 from the germline V gene are SGHAT and FQNNGV. Losses at the gene ends were 5 bases for V and 2 bases for J; bases not matched to a gene: 9. This CDR3 contains 16 residues. The CDR3 here is CASSAERGKAYNEQFF. The CDR3, as DNA: TGTGCCAGCAGCGCCGAGCGGGGTAAAGCCTACAATGAGCAGTTCTTC.